This TCR beta chain is from a study of T-cell memory formation after mild COVID-19. Amplification by 5'RACE using constant-segment primers produced TCR alpha and TCR beta cDNA libraries that carried sample barcodes and UMIs. TCRdb re-called the 5' RACE reads with MiXCR, one entry per CDR3 protein. The profile shows 470,000 or so distinct CDR3 sequences, 15% to 20% of them singletons. Study outcomes and limitations: Whether day 37 second-wave clones are SARS-CoV-2-specific was not confirmed.

Details on this clonotype: Its cognate antigen is unknown.

The TCR originated in an adult woman who had mild COVID-19 (a few samples of this study predate the infection). Cell type and time point are not known. Sequenced material: PBMCs or a T cell subset sorted from them (not recorded which).

CDR3 DNA: TGTGCCAGCAGCGCCACGCTTGGCGGAACGAGCTCCTACAATGAGCAGTTCTTC. It encodes CASSATLGGTSSYNEQFF. This chain uses TRBV7-3 with TRBJ2-1; D unclear. Germline V gives CDR1 SGHTA, CDR2 FQGTGA. V was shortened by 5 bases and J by 0 bases, with 20 bases between the two germline ends. CDR3 length: 18 residues.